This record looks at one T cell receptor beta chain sequence and its context. In the original analysis: The assay estimated nucleated cells by amplifying reference gene primers. Sequencing was performed with immunoSEQ multiplex PCR; in TCRdb, only in-frame clones are kept and a portion is missing. V, J and clone size were drawn from that table, and D and trimming were deduced from the DNA. Among tens of thousands of clones listed, 70% to 90% were seen once. This sample was taken from a study of blood T cell repertoires in COVID-19. For the study at large: T cells, B-cell-depleted T cells, or PBMCs supplied cDNA or gDNA.

The CDR3 has 16 residues. The V end was cut by 0 bases, the J end by 2 bases, with 14 bases between. Germline CDR1 reads SGHRS; CDR2 reads YFSETQ. The material sequenced was peripheral blood. The chain combines TRBV5-1 with TRBJ2-5; tentative D call: TRBD1 (5 bases). This TCR derives from a human donor in a cohort sampled during active COVID-19. DNA for the CDR3: TGCGCCAGCAGCTTGGGCCCCCTTGGGGCTCAAGAGACCCAGTACTTC. Translation gives CASSLGPLGAQETQYF.